Listed here are 30 T cell receptor beta chains from one sample, sequenced in a study of T-cell memory formation after mild COVID-19. TCRdb fed the 5' RACE reads into MiXCR, producing one record per CDR3 protein. The data hold roughly 300,000 distinct CDR3 sequences, with roughly 8.2% observed a single time. The source material was PBMCs or a T cell subset sorted from them (not recorded which). The receptors here all came from a young man who had mild COVID-19 (a few samples of this study predate the infection). Cell type and time point are not known.

Only a few counts were recorded for this clonotype. The rearrangement joins TRBV5-1 to TRBJ1-1, with D possibly TRBD1 on 6 matching bases. The germline gives CDR1 SGHRS, CDR2 YFSETQ. CDR3 length: 13 residues. V lost 5 bases and J 5 bases, leaving 13 bases between the germline ends. DNA of the CDR3: TGCGCCAGCAGGAATCTAGGGGGAACTGAAGCTTTCTTT. As protein: CASRNLGGTEAFF.

This clonotype has more than one count but fewer than ten. This chain uses TRBV9 with TRBJ2-3; 7 bases map to TRBD1. J gave up 2 bases and V 1 base, and 1 base lay outside the gene matches. The germline CDR1 and CDR2 sequences are SGDLS and YYNGEE. The length of the CDR3 is 14 residues. The CDR3 sequence is CASSVTGATDTQYF. The CDR3, as DNA: TGTGCCAGCAGCGTAACAGGGGCCACAGATACGCAGTATTTT.

Only a few counts were recorded for this clonotype. V is TRBV30 and J is TRBJ2-5; a weak D match, TRBD1 (6 bases). Trimming stripped 5 bases from V and 4 bases from J, with 14 bases between. From germline, CDR1 is GTSNPN and CDR2 SVGIG (reference sequence). The CDR3 spans 13 residues. The CDR3 loop is CAWGPVGAETQYF. Here the CDR3 DNA reads TGTGCCTGGGGCCCCGTGGGGGCAGAGACCCAGTACTTC.

This chain joins TRBV6-5 and TRBJ2-7; tentative D call: TRBD1 (6 bases). In germline, CDR1 is MNHEY, CDR2 SVGAGI. V was cut by 5 bases and J by 6 bases, with 14 bases left in between. The length of the CDR3 is 13 residues. CDR3 bases: TGTGCCAGCAGTGTTGAACTAGGGGGCGAGCAGTACTTC. It translates to CASSVELGGEQYF.

This clonotype was observed many times. J is TRBJ1-1 and V is TRBV5-1; D might be TRBD1 (5 bases). V was trimmed by 0 bases and J by 6 bases, leaving 9 bases between them. The CDR3 extends over 13 amino acids. Germline assignment: CDR1 SGHRS and CDR2 YFSETQ. Here the CDR3 reads CASSLGRDAEAFF. The CDR3, as DNA: TGCGCCAGCAGCTTGGGCAGGGATGCTGAAGCTTTCTTT.

The chain employs TRBV7-2 and TRBJ2-1; 9 nucleotides align to TRBD2. The V gene end was trimmed by 1 base and the J gene end by 2 bases; junction bases not matched to a gene: 9. The CDR3 has 18 residues. Germline CDR1 is SGHTA and CDR2 is FQGNSA. CDR3 bases: TGTGCCAGCAGCTTAGGAGCGGGGGGTGAAATCGCCTACAATGAGCAGTTCTTC. Translation gives CASSLGAGGEIAYNEQFF.

The table lists this clonotype with a few counts. This sequence joins TRBV5-1 and TRBJ2-3; a possible D gene is TRBD2 (6 bases). This CDR3 has 14 amino acids. The germline V gene encodes CDR1 SGHRS and CDR2 YFSETQ. V was shortened by 4 bases and J by 5 bases, with 14 bases between the two germline ends. CDR3 sequence (DNA): TGCGCCAGCAGCCAGGGACTGTTTAAAGATACGCAGTATTTT. Its translation: CASSQGLFKDTQYF.

This clonotype was seen ten or more times. The genes are TRBV27 and TRBJ1-2; D remains ambiguous. The CDR3 runs 11 residues. CDR1 is MNHEY and CDR2 is SMNVEV in the germline V gene (reference sequence). Trimming shortened V by 5 bases and J by 5 bases, and 6 bases separated the two germline ends. The CDR3 sequence is CASSGLYGYTF. CDR3 nucleotides: TGTGCCAGCAGTGGTCTATATGGCTACACCTTC.

This clonotype was seen only a few times. The chain employs TRBV12-3 or TRBV12-4 and TRBJ2-1; 8 positions match TRBD2. With 6 bases clipped from V and 3 bases from J, the junction kept 10 bases outside the gene matches. This CDR3 comprises 16 residues. CDR3 sequence: CASSFDGGALYNEQFF. For the CDR3, the DNA is TGTGCCAGCAGCTTCGACGGGGGGGCCCTCTACAATGAGCAGTTCTTC.

This clonotype was counted between two and nine times. The V gene is TRBV5-1, the J gene TRBJ2-2; 7 bases line up with TRBD1. This CDR3 contains 16 residues. V lost 4 bases, J lost 5 bases, and 11 bases stayed unmatched. In germline, CDR1 is SGHRS, CDR2 YFSETQ. CDR3 loop: CASSVRSGGLTGELFF. The CDR3 nucleotides are TGCGCCAGCAGCGTGAGATCAGGGGGTCTAACCGGGGAGCTGTTTTTT.

Many counts were recorded for this clonotype. The chain carries TRBV7-2 and TRBJ1-1; 9 nucleotides align to TRBD1. V shed 6 bases and J 3 bases; nucleotides not matched to a gene: 8. CDR3 size: 15 residues. CDR1 is SGHTA, CDR2 FQGNSA, per germline. The CDR3 loop is CASSSTGGLYTEAFF. Written as DNA, the CDR3 is TGTGCCAGCAGTTCTACAGGGGGCTTGTACACTGAAGCTTTCTTT.

The chain has TRBV4-3 and TRBJ2-2, with D unresolved. The CDR3 is 15 amino acids. Germline loops: CDR1 LGHNA, CDR2 YSLEER. Between the trimmed V and J ends, which lost 1 base and 0 bases, there was a span of 6 bases. Here the CDR3 DNA reads TGCGCCAGCAGCCAAGGAGTAGCGAACACCGGGGAGCTGTTTTTT. It is translated as CASSQGVANTGELFF.

This clonotype was counted only a few times. The CDR3 coding sequence is TGTGCCAGCAGCTTCGGTCGGGACTACTCCTACGAGCAGTACTTC. Residues: CASSFGRDYSYEQYF. The chain has TRBV11-2 and TRBJ2-7, with 7 bases aligning to TRBD2. V shed 3 bases, J shed 0 bases, and the junction held 5 bases outside the gene matches. The germline CDR1 and CDR2 sequences are SGHAT and FQNNGV. The CDR3 totals 15 residues.

This clonotype was seen many times. The chain couples TRBV12-3 or TRBV12-4 to TRBJ2-3, with D perhaps TRBD2 (5 bases). Trimming removed 6 bases at V and 4 bases at J, with 11 bases between. The CDR3 is 13 residues long. CDR3 in amino acids: CASSQAGADTQYF. CDR3 sequence (DNA): TGTGCCAGCAGCCAGGCCGGGGCAGATACGCAGTATTTT.

This chain joins TRBV12-3 or TRBV12-4 and TRBJ2-4; D perhaps matches TRBD1 (5 bases). V was pared by 6 bases and J by 8 bases, with 17 bases between. The CDR3 has 14 amino acids. CDR3 sequence: CASSPQVGRDIQYF. The CDR3 DNA follows: TGTGCCAGCAGCCCACAGGTGGGCCGAGACATTCAGTACTTC.

A few counts support this clonotype. The J gene is TRBJ2-5, the V gene TRBV20-1; D perhaps matches TRBD2 (6 bases). CDR1 is DFQATT and CDR2 is SNEGSKA in the germline V gene (reference sequence). Trimming removed 3 bases at V and 3 bases at J, with 8 bases between. This CDR3 has 12 amino acids. The DNA for the CDR3 is TGCAGTGCTAGCCGGGGGAAAGAGACCCAGTACTTC. This translates into CSASRGKETQYF.

This clonotype was recorded once. The chain couples TRBV7-3 to TRBJ2-4; D possibly corresponds to TRBD1 (6 bases). The germline V gene has CDR1 SGHTA and CDR2 FQGTGA. V dropped 4 bases and J dropped 0 bases, with 13 bases sitting between them. CDR3 length: 16 residues. This chain's CDR3 is CASSSTGLLAKNIQYF. The CDR3 nucleotides read TGTGCCAGCAGCTCGACAGGTCTACTAGCCAAAAACATTCAGTACTTC. Using reference TRBV7-3 and TRBJ2-4 for the parts outside the CDR3, the full variable domain is GAGVSQTPSNKVTEKGKYVELRCDPISGHTALYWYRQSLGQGPEFLIYFQGTGAADDSGLPNDRFFAVRPEGSVSTLKIQRTERGDSAVYLCASSSTGLLAKNIQYFGAGTRLSVL.

The V and J genes are TRBV29-1 and TRBJ1-1; D not certain. Germline V gives CDR1 SQVTM, CDR2 ANQGSEA. The CDR3 is made up of 12 amino acids. V was cut by 4 bases and J by 0 bases, with 6 bases left in between. The CDR3 DNA reads as TGCAGCGTTGCTACAATGAACACTGAAGCTTTCTTT. This encodes CSVATMNTEAFF.

This clonotype occurred a few times. V usage is TRBV24-1 and J usage is TRBJ2-1; 9 bases are a match to TRBD2. Trimming removed 6 bases from V and 7 bases from J; junction bases left unmatched: 12. Germline values: CDR1 KGHDR, CDR2 SFDVKD. The CDR3 totals 16 residues. CDR3 coding DNA: TGTGCCACCAGTACTGCTCGAGGCGGGGGGGAGAATGAGCAGTTCTTC. This encodes CATSTARGGGENEQFF.

This sequence joins TRBV10-3 and TRBJ2-2; TRBD2 agrees at 8 bases. Germline V lookup: CDR1 ENHRY, CDR2 SYGVKD. This CDR3 comprises 15 residues. V was clipped by 6 bases and J by 3 bases; unmatched bases: 6. For the CDR3, the DNA is TGTGCCATCAGGACGGGCGGGGGGTACACCGGGGAGCTGTTTTTT. Protein sequence: CAIRTGGGYTGELFF.

The genes are TRBV19 and TRBJ1-1; no clear D. The CDR3 sequence is 14 residues long. V was clipped by 8 bases and J by 1 base, with 14 bases between them. The germline V gene encodes CDR1 LNHDA and CDR2 SQIVND (reference sequence). DNA for the CDR3: TGTGCCAGTTGTGAGGCTTTATGGAACACTGAAGCTTTCTTT. The encoded protein is CASCEALWNTEAFF.

This clonotype showed up just a few times. This rearrangement joins TRBV5-1 to TRBJ2-3; 8 bases line up with TRBD1. The germline V gene encodes CDR1 SGHRS and CDR2 YFSETQ. This CDR3 contains 16 residues. After removal of 3 bases from V and 6 bases from J, the junction contained 12 bases not matched to a gene. The CDR3 sequence is CASSWGTGSLGDTQYF. CDR3 nucleotide sequence: TGCGCCAGCAGCTGGGGGACAGGATCATTGGGGGATACGCAGTATTTT.

This clonotype turned up a few times. The rearrangement uses TRBV4-3 and TRBJ1-2; D is unclear. The CDR3 has 13 residues. The V end lost 0 bases, the J end lost 1 base, and 3 bases lay between the germline ends. Germline loops: CDR1 LGHNA, CDR2 YSLEER. CDR3 in amino acids: CASSQEVNYGYTF. The DNA for the CDR3 is TGCGCCAGCAGCCAAGAGGTTAACTATGGCTACACCTTC.

The CDR3 loop is CAIRGRNEKLFF. CDR3 bases: TGTGCCATCCGCGGCAGGAATGAAAAACTGTTTTTT. The chain joins TRBV12-3 or TRBV12-4 to TRBJ1-4; no definite D call. The CDR3 has 12 residues. V was shortened by 10 bases and J by 5 bases, with 11 bases between the two germline ends.

This clonotype was counted only a few times. The V gene is TRBV5-6, the J gene TRBJ1-2; no clear D gene. This CDR3 region has 12 residues. Trimming left V 0 bases short and J 7 bases short, with 7 bases between. Germline CDR1 SGHDT, CDR2 YYEEEE. This CDR3 is CASSLARAGYTF. Here the CDR3 DNA reads TGTGCCAGCAGCTTGGCGAGGGCTGGCTACACCTTC. The variable domain in full, with the rest retrieved from reference TRBV5-6 and TRBJ1-2, is DAGVTQSPTHLIKTRGQQVTLRCSPKSGHDTVSWYQQALGQGPQFIFQYYEEEERQRGNFPDRFSGHQFPNYSSELNVNALLLGDSALYLCASSLARAGYTFGSGTRLTVV.

This chain joins TRBV20-1 and TRBJ1-2, with a possible D match to TRBD1 (6 bases). The CDR3 has 14 residues. CDR1 and CDR2 from the germline V gene are DFQATT and SNEGSKA (reference sequence). Trimming cost V 3 bases and J 6 bases, with 17 bases left between them. CDR3 sequence: CSASPGGVAHGYTF. For the CDR3, the DNA is TGCAGTGCTAGCCCCGGGGGCGTGGCTCATGGCTACACCTTC.

In its sample, this clonotype was seen a few times. This chain links TRBV9 with TRBJ2-1, with a possible D match to TRBD1 (5 bases). The ends were cut back, 0 bases at V and 7 bases at J, with 11 bases in the middle. CDR1 is SGDLS, CDR2 YYNGEE, per germline. The CDR3 spans 14 residues. CDR3 sequence reads: CASSVDGARNEQFF. The DNA of the CDR3 is TGTGCCAGCAGCGTAGATGGGGCGAGGAATGAGCAGTTCTTC. Full variable domain (missing parts from reference TRBV9 and TRBJ2-1): DSGVTQTPKHLITATGQRVTLRCSPRSGDLSVYWYQQSLDQGLQFLIQYYNGEERAKGNILERFSAQQFPDLHSELNLSSLELGDSALYFCASSVDGARNEQFFGPGTRLTVL.

The J gene is TRBJ2-7, the V gene TRBV6-5; D tentatively fits TRBD1 or TRBD2 (5 bases each). Looked up from germline, CDR1 is MNHEY and CDR2 is SVGAGI. Trimming shortened V by 6 bases and J by 1 base, and 19 bases separated the two germline ends. CDR3 length equals 16 residues. CDR3 DNA sequence: TGTGCCAGCAGAAGGGCTGCCGGGACGGCTTCCTACGAGCAGTACTTC. Its protein is CASRRAAGTASYEQYF.

This clonotype was observed at least ten times. V gene TRBV12-3 or TRBV12-4 combines with J gene TRBJ2-5, with TRBD1 as a possible D gene (5 bases). The CDR3 sequence is 15 residues long. V gave up 1 base and J gave up 4 bases, with 13 bases separating them. This CDR3 reads CASSLEVQGGETQYF. Here the CDR3 DNA reads TGTGCCAGCAGTTTAGAGGTGCAGGGTGGAGAGACCCAGTACTTC.

This clonotype was detected a few times. This chain uses TRBV5-1 with TRBJ2-7; no clear D gene. Trimming cost V 0 bases and J 0 bases, with 13 bases left between them. In germline, CDR1 is SGHRS, CDR2 YFSETQ. The CDR3 consists of 16 residues. The CDR3 DNA reads TGCGCCAGCAGCTTGGTATCCAGGTCATTCTCCTACGAGCAGTACTTC. Translation: CASSLVSRSFSYEQYF.